This TCR beta chain was recorded in a study of CXCR3-negative and CXCR3-positive naive CD8 T cells. Turning to this clonotype: Its antigen is not known.

Study-wide findings and caveats: CXCR3-positive naive cells had more hydrophobic TRB CDR3s than CXCR3-negative naive cells.

The TRB libraries of cDNA were built by UMI-labeled 5' RACE. TCRdb reprocessed the 5' RACE reads; each CDR3 protein has one entry and no DNA is given. There are 84,000 or so distinct CDR3 sequences in the sample, with 0.62% held by the top ten. Specimen: naive CXCR3+ CD8+ T cells from blood. Regarding subset: CD45RO-CCR7+CD27+CD95- naive CD8+ T cells expressing CXCR3 (TNR3+). The clonotype comes from a human donor in good health. Some clones in this sample may be carry-over from other donors' samples.

This CDR3 reads CASSTGNYRGREQFF. The V and J genes are TRBV21-1 and TRBJ2-1; without DNA, the TCRdb call of TRBD1 cannot be checked. TRBV21-1 is listed as a pseudogene. This CDR3 comprises 15 residues.